These 4 T cell receptor beta chains originate from one sample sequenced in a study of blood T cell repertoires in COVID-19. Assay used: immunoSEQ multiplex PCR; TCRdb lists only in-frame clones, some missing. The sample has around 110,000 clones; 88% are singletons. Sample: peripheral blood. The receptors stem from a man aged 50 to 60 with active or convalescent COVID-19.

CDR3 nucleotides: TGTGCCAGCACCCCGACCTGGACTAGCGGTAGTGAGCAGTTCTTC. It encodes CASTPTWTSGSEQFF. The V call is TRBV6-5, the J call TRBJ2-1; 10 nucleotides align to TRBD2. The J segment lost 9 bases and the V segment lost 7 bases, leaving 12 bases of the junction unmatched. The CDR3 loop spans 15 amino acids. From germline, CDR1 is MNHEY and CDR2 SVGAGI.

The chain is built from TRBV28 and TRBJ1-6; 9 nucleotides line up with TRBD1. This CDR3 spans 19 amino acids. Germline lookup yields CDR1 MDHEN and CDR2 SYDVKM. The trim removed 4 bases at V and 1 base at J, leaving 11 bases unmatched. The CDR3 DNA reads as TGTGCCAGCAGTTCCGGGACAGGGTTTTTCTCGTCCTATAATTCACCCCTCCACTTT. It translates to CASSSGTGFFSSYNSPLHF. The entire variable domain, with the rest obtained from reference TRBV28 and TRBJ1-6, is as follows: DVKVTQSSRYLVKRTGEKVFLECVQDMDHENMFWYRQDPGLGLRLIYFSYDVKMKEKGDIPEGYSVSREKKERFSLILESASTNQTSMYLCASSSGTGFFSSYNSPLHFGNGTRLTVT.

The chain has TRBV28 and TRBJ2-7; D remains ambiguous. The CDR3 is 13 amino acids. Germline V gene sequence: CDR1 MDHEN, CDR2 SYDVKM. Trimming pared 6 bases from V and 0 bases from J, leaving 9 bases between. CDR3 region: CASSYRVSYEQYF. The DNA of the CDR3 is TGTGCCAGCAGCTACCGGGTCTCCTACGAGCAGTACTTC.

The DNA of the CDR3 is TGCGCCAGCAGCTGGGGGGGCACTGAAGCTTTCTTT. The encoded protein is CASSWGGTEAFF. This chain links TRBV5-1 with TRBJ1-1; TRBD1 might be the D (5 bases). Between the trimmed V and J ends, which lost 3 bases and 4 bases, there was a span of 7 bases. The CDR3 is 12 amino acids. Looked up from germline, CDR1 is SGHRS and CDR2 is YFSETQ.